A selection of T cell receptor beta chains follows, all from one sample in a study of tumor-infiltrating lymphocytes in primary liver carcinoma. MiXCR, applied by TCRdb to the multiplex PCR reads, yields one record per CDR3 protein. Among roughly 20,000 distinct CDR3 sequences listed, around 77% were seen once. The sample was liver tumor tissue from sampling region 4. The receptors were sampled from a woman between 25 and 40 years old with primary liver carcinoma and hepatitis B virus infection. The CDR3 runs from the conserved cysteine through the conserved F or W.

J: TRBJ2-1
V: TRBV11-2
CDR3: CASSYIGQGENEESF

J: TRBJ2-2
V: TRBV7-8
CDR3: CASSSFRLEGEDTGELLF

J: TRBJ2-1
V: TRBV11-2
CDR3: CANSLVTGSSYNEQFF

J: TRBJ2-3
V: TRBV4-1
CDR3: CASNQDRNTDTQYF

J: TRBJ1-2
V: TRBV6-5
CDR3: CASSYSRTTGDMNGYTF

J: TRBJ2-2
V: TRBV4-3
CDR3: CTSSSMGVGDLFF

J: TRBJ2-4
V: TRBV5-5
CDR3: CASSLVGIREGWDIQYF

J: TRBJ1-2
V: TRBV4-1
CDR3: CTSSQNGTKINYGYIF

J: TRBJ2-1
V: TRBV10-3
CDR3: CAISPTATRDEQYF

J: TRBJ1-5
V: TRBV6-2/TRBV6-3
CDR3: CGSYQTASNQPQHF